A selection of T cell receptor beta chains follows, all from one sample in a study of T-cell memory formation after mild COVID-19. One entry per CDR3 protein results from TCRdb running MiXCR on the 5' RACE reads. The sample contains 450,000 to 650,000 distinct CDR3 sequences, 20% to 25% of which appear only once. Sequencing input: PBMCs or a T cell subset sorted from them (not recorded which). Receptors originate from an adult woman who had mild COVID-19 (a few samples of this study predate the infection). Cell type and time point are not known. The CDR3 runs from the conserved cysteine through the conserved F or W. The D gene is left open where the match is weak. Some rows have no size entry. The others give once, few or many, or a class for an expanded clone.

>.|TRBV6-1|few|TRBJ2-3|14
CASSERQGPDTQYF
TGTGCCAGCAGTGAACGGCAGGGGCCAGATACGCAGTATTTT
>.|TRBV7-9|few|TRBJ2-1|14
CASRLATYANEQFF
TGTGCCAGCAGACTAGCTACGTATGCAAATGAGCAGTTCTTC
>.|TRBV2|.|TRBJ2-1|13
CASTSRQNNEQFF
TGTGCCAGCACTTCTCGACAAAACAATGAGCAGTTCTTC
>.|TRBV20-1|few|TRBJ1-2|14
CSATQTGANYGYTF
TGCAGTGCTACCCAGACGGGGGCTAACTATGGCTACACCTTC
>TRBD1|TRBV27|few|TRBJ2-7|14
CASSYDRGLYEQYF
TGTGCCAGCAGTTACGACAGGGGGCTCTACGAGCAGTACTTC
>TRBD2|TRBV29-1|many|TRBJ2-1|14
CSVDSTSGRNEQFF
TGCAGCGTCGATTCGACTAGCGGGAGGAATGAGCAGTTCTTC
>.|TRBV6-2/TRBV6-3|.|TRBJ2-1|17
CASSWASLTMIYNEQFF
TGTGCCAGCAGTTGGGCTAGCTTGACTATGATCTACAATGAGCAGTTCTTC
>.|TRBV4-3|few|TRBJ1-1|13
CASSQDFLGRAFF
TGCGCCAGCAGCCAAGATTTTTTGGGGAGAGCTTTCTTT
>.|TRBV4-1|few|TRBJ1-1|14
CASSLAQEDTEAFF
TGCGCCAGCAGCCTTGCACAGGAGGACACTGAAGCTTTCTTT
>.|TRBV7-6|few|TRBJ2-7|17
CASSLATAGIQAYEQYF
TGTGCCAGCAGCTTAGCGACGGCGGGGATTCAGGCATACGAGCAGTACTTC
>TRBD2|TRBV29-1|few|TRBJ2-3|10
CTAGEDTQYF
TGCACCGCGGGGGAAGATACGCAGTATTTT
>TRBD1|TRBV7-6|.|TRBJ2-2|16
CASSSRTGGVNGELFF
TGTGCCAGCAGCTCCCGGACAGGGGGAGTCAACGGGGAGCTGTTTTTT
>TRBD2|TRBV18|.|TRBJ2-7|18
CASSPPGLAGDGAYEQYF
TGTGCCAGCTCACCACCCGGACTAGCGGGGGACGGGGCCTACGAGCAGTACTTC
>.|TRBV7-9|few|TRBJ2-4|17
CASSSPRKEEAKNIQYF
TGTGCCAGCAGCTCCCCGCGTAAGGAGGAGGCCAAAAACATTCAGTACTTC
>TRBD1|TRBV7-9|many|TRBJ2-7|15
CASSSGQGSSYEQYF
TGTGCCAGCAGCTCGGGACAGGGGAGCTCCTACGAGCAGTACTTC
>.|TRBV4-3|few|TRBJ1-1|14
CASSQGAGLLEAFF
TGCGCCAGCAGCCAAGGCGCCGGCTTACTTGAAGCTTTCTTT
>.|TRBV9|.|TRBJ1-1|15
CASSVLQGTATEAFF
TGTGCCAGCAGCGTATTGCAGGGGACGGCCACTGAAGCTTTCTTT
>.|TRBV5-6|.|TRBJ2-1|16
CASSRNRDINYNEQFF
TGTGCCAGCAGCCGTAACCGGGACATTAACTACAATGAGCAGTTCTTC
>TRBD2|TRBV5-1|few|TRBJ2-1|15
CASSPLTSGYNEQFF
TGCGCCAGCAGCCCCCTGACTAGCGGGTACAATGAGCAGTTCTTC
>TRBD1|TRBV24-1|few|TRBJ2-5|14
CATSDRQGRETQYF
TGTGCCACCAGTGATCGACAGGGCCGGGAGACCCAGTACTTC
>.|TRBV5-4|.|TRBJ1-1|13
CASSLEQISEAFF
TGTGCCAGCAGCTTGGAACAGATATCCGAAGCTTTCTTT
>.|TRBV7-8|.|TRBJ2-5|14
CASSPLALVETQYF
TGTGCCAGCAGCCCTCTTGCACTGGTGGAGACCCAGTACTTC
>.|TRBV3-1|few|TRBJ1-1|13
CASSQGWPGGAFF
TGTGCCAGCAGCCAAGGATGGCCAGGCGGCGCTTTCTTT
>.|TRBV7-3|few|TRBJ1-6|15
CASSLTHNGNSPLHF
TGTGCCAGCAGCTTAACTCACAACGGAAATTCACCCCTCCACTTT
>.|TRBV12-3/TRBV12-4|.|TRBJ1-1|17
CASSSATGLRVSTEAFF
TGTGCCAGCAGCTCGGCTACCGGGCTCCGGGTGAGCACTGAAGCTTTCTTT
>.|TRBV9|few|TRBJ1-1|15
CASSVGGGTNTEAFF
TGTGCCAGCAGCGTAGGTGGAGGGACGAACACTGAAGCTTTCTTT
>.|TRBV20-1|.|TRBJ2-1|10
CSAPYNEQFF
TGCAGTGCTCCCTACAATGAGCAGTTCTTC
>TRBD2|TRBV27|many|TRBJ2-1|15
CASIRTSGLYNEQFF
TGTGCCAGCATCCGGACTAGCGGGTTATACAATGAGCAGTTCTTC
>.|TRBV12-3/TRBV12-4|few|TRBJ2-2|13
CASGGTNTGELFF
TGTGCCAGCGGGGGGACTAACACCGGGGAGCTGTTTTTT
>.|TRBV3-1|.|TRBJ2-7|15
CASSQVCLRHYEQYF
TGTGCCAGCAGCCAAGTGTGTCTGAGACACTACGAGCAGTACTTC
>.|TRBV7-9|many|TRBJ2-2|12
CASSFPAGELFF
TGTGCCAGCAGCTTTCCAGCTGGGGAGCTGTTTTTT
>.|TRBV4-2|few|TRBJ1-1|15
CASSQDGGFTAEAFF
TGTGCCAGCAGCCAAGATGGGGGGTTCACCGCTGAAGCTTTCTTT
>.|TRBV7-3|.|TRBJ1-6|13
CASSSTYNSPLHF
TGTGCCAGCAGCTCTACCTATAATTCACCCCTCCACTTT
>.|TRBV7-8|.|TRBJ2-2|15
CASSFGSTNTGELFF
TGTGCCAGCAGCTTCGGGTCGACGAACACCGGGGAGCTGTTTTTT
>.|TRBV5-1|few|TRBJ1-6|15
CASSLDGASNSPLHF
TGCGCCAGCAGCTTGGACGGGGCATCTAATTCACCCCTCCACTTT
>.|TRBV7-9|.|TRBJ2-7|14
CASSPDGGIYEQYF
TGTGCCAGCAGCCCCGATGGGGGGATCTACGAGCAGTACTTC